Each of the 30 T cell receptor beta chains below was sequenced from the same sample in a study of cytotoxic CD8 clonotypes in ibrutinib-treated CLL. Some clones are missing from TCRdb's copy, which holds only in-frame ones; the method was immunoSEQ multiplex PCR. The sample has some 46,000 clones, 55% to 80% seen once. The input for sequencing was PBMCs, taken after 12 months of ibrutinib treatment. All receptors come from a human donor with chronic lymphocytic leukemia.

This sequence joins TRBV6-6 and TRBJ2-3, with 8 bases matching TRBD2. Germline CDR1 is MNHNY and CDR2 is SVGAGI (reference sequence). J was trimmed by 4 bases and V by 6 bases; bases with no gene match: 12. This CDR3 has 16 amino acids. Here the CDR3 DNA reads TGTGCCAGCAGCCAGGGACTAGAATATGATTCAGATACGCAGTATTTT. It codes for CASSQGLEYDSDTQYF.

The rearrangement links TRBV4-1 to TRBJ1-4; D is perhaps TRBD1 (5 bases). Deletions cut 1 base from V and 8 bases from J, with 14 bases between. Germline V lookup: CDR1 MGHRA, CDR2 YSYEKL. The CDR3 runs 15 residues. The DNA of the CDR3 is TGCGCCAGCAGCCAAGCCGGCAGGGTTAGCGAAAAACTGTTTTTT. Encoded protein: CASSQAGRVSEKLFF.

This sequence joins TRBV6-1 and TRBJ2-7; 9 bases agree with TRBD2. CDR1 is MNHNS and CDR2 is SASEGT in the germline V gene. The ends lost 3 bases at V and 4 bases at J; junction bases unmatched: 7. The CDR3 sequence is 15 residues long. CDR3 sequence: CASSDGAGGYYEQYF. The CDR3 DNA is TGTGCCAGCAGTGATGGTGCGGGGGGGTATTACGAGCAGTACTTC.

The V and J genes are TRBV4-2 and TRBJ2-5; TRBD2 matches 7 bases. The CDR3 consists of 18 residues. Unmatched junction bases numbered 15, after V lost 0 bases and J lost 5 bases. Germline values: CDR1 LGHNA, CDR2 YNFKEQ. As DNA, the CDR3 is TGTGCCAGCAGCCAAGAAGCCGTTGGGGGGGGGTACTCGGAGACCCAGTACTTC. It yields the protein CASSQEAVGGGYSETQYF.

J is TRBJ1-4 and V is TRBV7-9; TRBD1 is a possible D gene (6 bases). Trimming cost V 1 base and J 0 bases, with 18 bases left between them. CDR1 and CDR2 from the germline V gene are SEHNR and FQNEAQ (reference sequence). This CDR3 is built from 19 residues. CDR3 in DNA: TGTGCCAGCAGCTTAGGACCCGGGACACCCGCTGCAACTAATGAAAAACTGTTTTTT. Translating it yields CASSLGPGTPAATNEKLFF.

J is TRBJ2-7 and V is TRBV19; D may be TRBD1 (5 bases). Trimming pared 7 bases from V and 2 bases from J, leaving 15 bases between. Germline V CDR1 and CDR2: LNHDA, SQIVND (reference sequence). The CDR3 is made up of 14 amino acids. Here the CDR3 reads CASKVTTATYEQYF. The CDR3 DNA reads as TGTGCCAGTAAGGTGACGACAGCTACCTACGAGCAGTACTTC.

The chain joins TRBV19 to TRBJ2-3, with D perhaps TRBD1 (6 bases). Between the trimmed V and J ends, which lost 5 bases and 9 bases, there was a span of 12 bases. The germline V gene has CDR1 LNHDA and CDR2 SQIVND (reference sequence). The CDR3 covers 12 residues. CDR3 amino acids: CASSVGGETQYF. The CDR3 DNA follows: TGTGCCAGTAGTGTAGGGGGAGAGACGCAGTATTTT.

The V and J genes are TRBV12-5 and TRBJ1-1; a weak D match, TRBD1 (5 bases). V was clipped by 6 bases and J by 1 base, with 12 bases between them. The CDR3 is 14 residues long. Germline CDR1 LGHNT, CDR2 FRNRAP. The CDR3 is CASGWGEGNTEAFF. CDR3 coding DNA: TGTGCTAGTGGGTGGGGCGAGGGGAACACTGAAGCTTTCTTT. Combining the CDR3 with reference TRBV12-5 and TRBJ1-1 gives the whole variable domain DARVTQTPRHKVTEMGQEVTMRCQPILGHNTVFWYRQTMMQGLELLAYFRNRAPLDDSGMPKDRFSAEMPDATLATLKIQPSEPRDSAVYFCASGWGEGNTEAFFGQGTRLTVV.

This clone has a handful of counts. The rearrangement uses TRBV5-6 and TRBJ1-2; D is perhaps TRBD1 (5 bases). V gave up 6 bases and J gave up 0 bases, with 9 bases separating them. This CDR3 comprises 13 residues. Germline CDR1 and CDR2: SGHDT and YYEEEE. The CDR3 DNA sequence: TGTGCCAGCATCAGGGCGTCTAACTATGGCTACACCTTC. Protein product: CASIRASNYGYTF.

This chain joins TRBV11-3 and TRBJ1-1; D perhaps matches TRBD1 (5 bases). Trimming took off 3 bases at V and 6 bases at J, with 14 bases between the two ends. CDR1 and CDR2 (germline): SGHNT, YENEEA. This CDR3 contains 14 residues. The CDR3 loop is CASSLNGRGAEAFF. For the CDR3, the DNA is TGTGCCAGCAGCTTGAACGGCCGGGGGGCTGAAGCTTTCTTT.

The chain carries TRBV7-3 and TRBJ1-1; tentatively, D is TRBD1 (6 bases). V was pared by 5 bases and J by 4 bases, with 17 bases between. Germline CDR1 reads SGHTA; CDR2 reads FQGTGA. CDR3 length: 15 residues. Written as DNA, the CDR3 is TGTGCCAGCAGCCCCCAAGGGGGAAGGGGCACTGAAGCTTTCTTT. This sequence encodes CASSPQGGRGTEAFF.

The V and J genes are TRBV5-4 and TRBJ1-3; weak D call: TRBD1 (6 bases). This CDR3 is built from 18 residues. Germline loops: CDR1 SGHNT, CDR2 YYREEE (reference sequence). Between the trimmed V and J ends, which lost 4 bases and 4 bases, there was a span of 24 bases. CDR3: CASSRRIDSGGAGNTIYF. CDR3 nucleotides: TGTGCCAGCAGCCGACGAATCGATTCGGGGGGCGCAGGAAACACCATATATTTT.

This clone was observed a few times. This rearrangement joins TRBV5-1 to TRBJ1-1, with TRBD1 as a possible D gene (6 bases). Germline V CDR1 and CDR2: SGHRS, YFSETQ. V shed 4 bases and J shed 1 base, with 11 bases lying between them. The CDR3 length is 14 residues. The CDR3 nucleotides read TGCGCCAGCAGCCCCTCGACAGGGAACACTGAAGCTTTCTTT. Amino acids: CASSPSTGNTEAFF.

The chain uses TRBV27 and TRBJ1-5; 11 bases align to TRBD1. The CDR3 has 14 amino acids. Germline lookup yields CDR1 MNHEY and CDR2 SMNVEV (reference sequence). J lost 6 bases, V lost 4 bases, and 2 bases had no gene match. CDR3 DNA: TGTGCCAGCAGTTGGGGACAGGGGGGTCAGCCCCAGCATTTT. This gives the protein CASSWGQGGQPQHF.

V usage is TRBV5-1 and J usage is TRBJ1-6; possible D gene TRBD1, 5 bases. The length of the CDR3 is 19 residues. Trimming pared 0 bases from V and 5 bases from J, leaving 21 bases between. Germline CDR1 and CDR2: SGHRS and YFSETQ. CDR3 sequence (DNA): TGCGCCAGCAGCTTGGCCCAATCCCGGACAACAAGGAATAATTCACCCCTCCACTTT. Protein product: CASSLAQSRTTRNNSPLHF.

On this clone itself: The same CDR3 arises from other DNA sequences in this sample as well. The V and J genes are TRBV9 and TRBJ2-3; D is unclear. The CDR3 runs to 12 residues. The germline V gene has CDR1 SGDLS and CDR2 YYNGEE. Trimming left V 0 bases short and J 5 bases short, with 4 bases between. CDR3 in amino acids: CASSVGVDTQYF. CDR3 DNA sequence: TGTGCCAGCAGCGTAGGGGTAGATACGCAGTATTTT. The whole variable domain, filled in from reference TRBV9 and TRBJ2-3, reads DSGVTQTPKHLITATGQRVTLRCSPRSGDLSVYWYQQSLDQGLQFLIQYYNGEERAKGNILERFSAQQFPDLHSELNLSSLELGDSALYFCASSVGVDTQYFGPGTRLTVL.

The V gene is TRBV10-3, the J gene TRBJ2-5, with 11 bases aligning to TRBD2. V dropped 2 bases and J dropped 1; count of bases not matched to a gene: 0. The CDR3 is made up of 15 amino acids. Germline CDR1 reads ENHRY; CDR2 reads SYGVKD. DNA for the CDR3: TGTGCCATCAGTGAGACTAGCGGGGGCCAAGAGACCCAGTACTTC. This encodes CAISETSGGQETQYF.

This clone has more than one count but fewer than ten. The chain uses TRBV6-6 and TRBJ2-1; D could derive from TRBD1 or TRBD2 (6 bases each). Deletions cut 3 bases from V and 10 bases from J, with 16 bases between. This CDR3 has 14 amino acids. Looked up from germline, CDR1 is MNHNY and CDR2 is SVGAGI (reference sequence). The CDR3 loop reads CASSYQDGGPEQFF. The CDR3 DNA reads TGTGCCAGCAGTTATCAGGACGGGGGCCCGGAGCAGTTCTTC.

This rearrangement joins TRBV5-1 to TRBJ2-3, with 11 bases that match TRBD2. The CDR3 consists of 17 residues. Germline-derived CDR1 and CDR2 are SGHRS and YFSETQ. Trimming removed 4 bases from V and 5 bases from J; junction bases left unmatched: 12. As DNA, the CDR3 is TGCGCCAGCAGCCCATCTAGCGGGGGGCCTACCCAAGATACGCAGTATTTT. It codes for CASSPSSGGPTQDTQYF.

The V and J genes are TRBV6-6 and TRBJ1-5; D uncertain. Trimming stripped 2 bases from V and 6 bases from J, with 8 bases between. The CDR3 runs to 13 residues. Germline values: CDR1 MNHNY, CDR2 SVGAGI (reference sequence). CDR3 loop: CASSYVGPQPQHF. The CDR3 region has the DNA TGTGCCAGCAGTTACGTGGGCCCTCAGCCCCAGCATTTT.

V is TRBV5-4 and J is TRBJ2-2; D call uncertain. Germline V lookup: CDR1 SGHNT, CDR2 YYREEE (reference sequence). This CDR3 has 15 residues. With 0 bases removed from V and 3 bases from J, the gap between germline ends came to 9 bases. CDR3 DNA sequence: TGTGCCAGCAGCTTGGGCCCCGGGCACACCGGGGAGCTGTTTTTT. Encoded protein: CASSLGPGHTGELFF.

The chain employs TRBV6-5 and TRBJ2-7; either TRBD1 or TRBD2 may fit D (5 bases each). Trimming cost V 6 bases and J 3 bases, with 15 bases left between them. The CDR3 contains 14 residues. Germline lookup yields CDR1 MNHEY and CDR2 SVGAGI. The CDR3 nucleotides read TGTGCCAGCAGCGGGACCGCTACCGGCTACGAGCAGTACTTC. This translates into CASSGTATGYEQYF.

The chain combines TRBV5-6 with TRBJ2-5, with 11 bases that match TRBD2. Germline assignment: CDR1 SGHDT and CDR2 YYEEEE. CDR3 size: 18 residues. V dropped 4 bases and J dropped 0; count of bases not matched to a gene: 11. Here the CDR3 DNA reads TGTGCCAGCAGCACAGACCTCCGACTAGCGGGGAACCAAGAGACCCAGTACTTC. Its protein product is CASSTDLRLAGNQETQYF.

The rearrangement joins TRBV5-1 to TRBJ1-6; 7 positions agree with TRBD1. Germline CDR1 SGHRS, CDR2 YFSETQ. The CDR3 loop spans 15 amino acids. V was clipped by 0 bases and J by 9 bases; unmatched bases: 6. CDR3 bases: TGCGCCAGCAGCTTGGTAGGGGCAGGGGGTTCACCCCTCCACTTT. It translates to CASSLVGAGGSPLHF.

In its sample, this clone was seen many times. The gene calls are TRBV11-3 and TRBJ1-1; D is undetermined. Trimming removed 0 bases from V and 4 bases from J, with 3 bases in between. Germline V CDR1 and CDR2: SGHNT, YENEEA. The CDR3 contains 12 residues. The CDR3, as DNA: TGTGCCAGCAGCTTAGAAAGCACTGAAGCTTTCTTT. Translating it yields CASSLESTEAFF.

The chain links TRBV6-6 to TRBJ2-1; the match to TRBD2 covers 12 bases. Germline CDR1 and CDR2: MNHNY and SVGAGI (reference sequence). The CDR3 totals 15 residues. After removal of 4 bases from V and 7 bases from J, the junction contained 5 bases not matched to a gene. DNA of the CDR3: TGTGCCAGCAGTTCAACTAGCGGGGGGCAGAATGAGCAGTTCTTC. Residues: CASSSTSGGQNEQFF.

This sequence joins TRBV6-4 and TRBJ2-3; D is undetermined. Germline CDR1 MRHNA, CDR2 SNTAGT. V dropped 0 bases and J dropped 5 bases, with 3 bases sitting between them. The CDR3 extends over 12 amino acids. The CDR3 region has the DNA TGTGCCAGCAGTGACTCCAAAGATACGCAGTATTTT. It is translated as CASSDSKDTQYF.

The chain uses TRBV4-2 and TRBJ2-7; 10 bases agree with TRBD2. The CDR3 length is 14 residues. The germline gives CDR1 LGHNA, CDR2 YNFKEQ. V was clipped by 5 bases and J by 7 bases; unmatched bases: 8. The CDR3 loop reads CASSEGLAPGEQYF. CDR3 nucleotides: TGTGCCAGCAGCGAGGGACTAGCGCCCGGGGAGCAGTACTTC.

This clone has a handful of counts. The CDR3, as DNA: TGTGCCAGCAGTCCCCCTCTTCCTAAGCCAGGGGAAAGCAATCAGCCCCAGCATTTT. Its protein is CASSPPLPKPGESNQPQHF. The gene calls are TRBV28 and TRBJ1-5; D possibly corresponds to TRBD1 (6 bases). Trimming took off 5 bases at V and 1 base at J, with 24 bases between the two ends. There are 19 residues in the CDR3. Germline CDR1 reads MDHEN; CDR2 reads SYDVKM.

The chain joins TRBV5-1 to TRBJ2-3; TRBD2 agrees at 8 bases. The germline V gene has CDR1 SGHRS and CDR2 YFSETQ. This CDR3 is 16 amino acids long. V lost 0 bases and J lost 3; bases outside the gene matches: 6. The CDR3 sequence: CASSLAGPSGTDTQYF. CDR3 coding DNA: TGCGCCAGCAGCTTGGCGGGTCCTAGCGGGACAGATACGCAGTATTTT.